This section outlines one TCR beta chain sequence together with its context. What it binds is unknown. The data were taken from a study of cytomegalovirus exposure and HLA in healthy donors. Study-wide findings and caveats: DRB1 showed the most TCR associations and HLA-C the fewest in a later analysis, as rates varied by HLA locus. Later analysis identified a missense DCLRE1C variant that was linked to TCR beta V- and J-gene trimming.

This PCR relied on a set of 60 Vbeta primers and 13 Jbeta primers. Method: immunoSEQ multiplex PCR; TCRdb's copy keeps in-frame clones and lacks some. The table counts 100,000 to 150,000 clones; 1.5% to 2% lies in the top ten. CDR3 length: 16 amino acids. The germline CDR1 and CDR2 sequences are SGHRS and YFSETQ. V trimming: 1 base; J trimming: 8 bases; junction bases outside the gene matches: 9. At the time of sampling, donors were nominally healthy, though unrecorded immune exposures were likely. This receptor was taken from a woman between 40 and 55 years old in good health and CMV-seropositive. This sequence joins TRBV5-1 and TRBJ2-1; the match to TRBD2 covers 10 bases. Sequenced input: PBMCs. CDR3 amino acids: CASSLLASGSTDEQFF. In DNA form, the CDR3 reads TGCGCCAGCAGCTTGTTGGCTAGCGGGAGTACGGATGAGCAGTTCTTC.